Listed below are T cell receptor beta chains from one sample, sequenced in a study of Graves' ophthalmopathy and Graves' hyperthyroidism. TCRdb fed the multiplex PCR reads into MiXCR, producing one record per CDR3 protein. Counted here are around 590,000 distinct CDR3 sequences, roughly 40% occurring once; the ten biggest clones make up 4% to 5%. Sequencing used peripheral blood or thyroid tissue (not recorded which). The receptors originated from an adult man with Graves' hyperthyroidism. Both conserved end residues are part of each CDR3. The D gene is left open where the match is weak. Clone size is not always given. Where it is, it says once, few, many or a class for expanded clones.

TRBJ2-7 TRBD1 TRBV2 NA CASSRDRSSSYELYF TGTGCCAGCAGCCGGGACAGATCGAGCTCCTACGAGCTGTACTTC
TRBJ2-5 TRBD2 TRBV6-6 NA CASSYLSGGVQTQYF TGTGCCAGCAGTTACTTATCGGGAGGGGTACAGACCCAGTACTTC
TRBJ1-2 NA TRBV19 NA CASSKQGSNYGYTF TGTGCCAGTAGTAAGCAGGGGTCTAACTATGGCTACACCTTC
TRBJ2-5 TRBD2 TRBV6-6 many CASSHGLAGVETQYF TGTGCCAGCAGCCACGGACTAGCGGGAGTAGAGACCCAGTACTTC
TRBJ2-3 NA TRBV7-2 few CASSLGYSTTDTQYF TGTGCCAGCAGCTTAGGTTACTCAACGACAGATACGCAGTATTTT
TRBJ1-1 NA TRBV10-3 NA CAISESGATEAFF TGTGCCATCAGTGAGTCAGGGGCCACTGAAGCTTTCTTT
TRBJ1-6 TRBD1 TRBV15 NA CATSRAFGTGVYSPLHF TGTGCCACCAGCAGAGCATTCGGGACAGGGGTTTATTCACCCCTCCACTTT
TRBJ1-6 NA TRBV6-1 few CASTEIGTANSPLHF TGTGCCAGCACCGAGATCGGGACGGCTAATTCACCCCTCCACTTT
TRBJ2-2 NA TRBV4-1 few CASSLPGENTGELFF TGCGCCAGCAGTCTGCCAGGGGAGAACACCGGGGAGCTGTTTTTT
TRBJ1-6 TRBD1 TRBV5-8 few CASSIRGGSPLHF TGTGCCAGCAGCATCAGGGGGGGTTCACCCCTCCACTTT
TRBJ2-1 NA TRBV24-1 NA CATGRGSNEQFF TGTGCCACCGGCCGGGGCTCAAATGAGCAGTTCTTC
TRBJ1-1 NA TRBV29-1 NA CSVAAGAGGTEAFF TGCAGCGTTGCGGCAGGGGCAGGTGGCACTGAAGCTTTCTTT
TRBJ2-3 TRBD1 TRBV15 NA CATSIQGALQDTQYF TGTGCCACCAGCATTCAGGGGGCGCTGCAAGATACGCAGTATTTT
TRBJ1-4 NA TRBV7-9 many CASSLVGQGEKLFF TGTGCCAGCAGCTTAGTTGGGCAGGGCGAAAAACTGTTTTTT
TRBJ1-6 NA TRBV20-1 many CSAKGGNSPLHF TGCAGTGCTAAGGGGGGGAATTCACCCCTCCACTTT
TRBJ1-4 NA TRBV19 NA CGSSLGTVKNEKLFF TGTGGCAGCAGCCTTGGGACGGTCAAAAATGAAAAACTGTTTTTT
TRBJ1-1 NA TRBV11-2 many CASSLSAAMNTEAFF TGTGCCAGCAGCTTATCGGCAGCTATGAACACTGAAGCTTTCTTT
TRBJ2-5 TRBD2 TRBV7-9 few CASSPIAGDGQETQYF TGTGCCAGCAGCCCCATAGCGGGGGACGGCCAAGAGACCCAGTACTTC
TRBJ2-5 NA TRBV6-5 NA CATGSGGQETQYF TGTGCCACCGGTAGTGGGGGGCAGGAGACCCAGTACTTC
TRBJ1-2 TRBD1 TRBV2 NA CASVSGQAMGYTF TGTGCCAGCGTTTCCGGACAGGCGATGGGCTACACCTTC
TRBJ2-5 NA TRBV4-1 many CASSTSQGLQETQYF TGCGCCAGCAGCACGAGCCAGGGGTTACAAGAGACCCAGTACTTC
TRBJ1-6 NA TRBV20-1 many CRVMEGDWLVHF TGCAGGGTAATGGAAGGGGACTGGCTCGTCCACTTT
TRBJ1-5 NA TRBV7-6 many CASSLGHSSNQPQHF TGTGCCAGCAGCTTAGGGCATTCTAGCAATCAGCCCCAGCATTTT
TRBJ1-4 NA TRBV7-9 few CASSLYTGTNEKLFF TGTGCCAGCAGCTTATATACAGGAACTAATGAAAAACTGTTTTTT
TRBJ2-7 TRBD1 TRBV27 NA CASSLRDRGIYEQYF TGTGCCAGCAGTTTAAGGGACAGGGGGATCTACGAGCAGTACTTC
TRBJ1-1 NA TRBV4-1 few CASSQFWVNTEAFF TGCGCCAGCAGCCAATTCTGGGTGAACACTGAAGCTTTCTTT
TRBJ2-5 TRBD2 TRBV5-1 few CASSPPSGLQETQYF TGCGCCAGCAGCCCCCCTAGCGGGTTACAAGAGACCCAGTACTTC
TRBJ1-1 TRBD1 TRBV6-5 many CASRQGLNTEAFF TGTGCCAGCAGACAGGGGTTGAACACTGAAGCTTTCTTT
TRBJ1-1 NA TRBV5-1 many CASSLEGTEAFF TGTGCCAGCAGCTTAGAAGGAACTGAAGCTTTCTTT
TRBJ1-1 NA TRBV4-1 many CASSLRFAPSGHEAFF TGCGCCAGCAGCCTTAGATTCGCGCCTTCGGGGCATGAAGCTTTCTTT
TRBJ1-5 NA TRBV7-9 once CASSLDGTSAQPQHF TGTGCCAGCAGCTTGGATGGGACTAGCGCTCAGCCCCAGCATTTT
TRBJ1-2 TRBD1 TRBV12-3/TRBV12-4 NA CASSRPGQRGYTF TGTGCCAGCAGTAGACCGGGACAGCGAGGCTACACCTTC
TRBJ1-6 NA TRBV10-2 many CASSESGAKDLHF TGCGCCAGCAGTGAGTCGGGAGCGAAGGACCTCCACTTT
TRBJ2-7 TRBD2 TRBV7-2 few CASSLASGVYNEQYF TGTGCCAGCAGCTTAGCTAGCGGGGTCTACAATGAGCAGTACTTC
TRBJ1-4 NA TRBV5-5 few CASSFSDIGEKLFF TGTGCCAGCAGCTTTAGTGACATAGGTGAAAAACTGTTTTTT
TRBJ1-5 NA TRBV7-2 many CASSFGRTPYSNQPQHF TGTGCCAGCAGCTTTGGCCGGACTCCTTATAGCAATCAGCCCCAGCATTTT
TRBJ1-1 NA TRBV9 NA CASSVGDLNTEAFF TGTGCCAGCAGCGTGGGGGATCTGAACACTGAAGCTTTCTTT
TRBJ1-5 NA TRBV6-5 many CASSYSAGNNQPQHF TGTGCCAGCAGTTACTCAGCAGGGAACAATCAGCCCCAGCATTTT
TRBJ1-1 NA TRBV20-1 many CSATTMPNTEAFF TGCAGTGCCACTACCATGCCGAACACTGAAGCTTTCTTT